These 10 T cell receptor beta chains originate from one sample sequenced in a study of spatial heterogeneity in lung cancer. TCRdb called the 5' RACE reads again in MiXCR, with one record for every CDR3 protein. Here the sample spans tens of thousands of distinct CDR3 sequences, around 12% being singletons. Time point indicated: sample taken at primary tumor resection. The input for sequencing was PBMCs, taken at surgery. The receptors come from a male donor with early-stage non-small cell lung cancer.

This clonotype has more than one count but fewer than ten. The V call is TRBV10-3, the J call TRBJ1-5; 12 nucleotides agree with TRBD1. CDR3 length equals 15 residues. Losses at the gene ends were 4 bases for V and 7 bases for J; bases not matched to a gene: 5. From germline, CDR1 is ENHRY and CDR2 SYGVKD. CDR3 sequence (DNA): TGTGCCATCAGTGCGGGACAGGGGGCTGGACAGCCCCAGCATTTT. Translated: CAISAGQGAGQPQHF.

The chain carries TRBV6-2 or TRBV6-3 and TRBJ2-5; D call uncertain. Between the trimmed V and J ends, which lost 2 bases and 1 base, there was a span of 8 bases. CDR1 is MNHEY, CDR2 SVGEGT, per germline. The CDR3 contains 14 residues. The CDR3 is CASSYSAVQETQYF. In DNA form, the CDR3 reads TGTGCCAGCAGTTACAGCGCCGTCCAAGAGACCCAGTACTTC.

This clonotype was picked up a small number of times. The genes are TRBV11-2 and TRBJ1-6; 8 bases are shared with TRBD1. J lost 11 bases, V lost 1 base, and 13 bases had no gene match. Germline CDR1 and CDR2: SGHAT and FQNNGV. The CDR3 has 17 residues. The CDR3 sequence: CASSLVGTGPRRAPLHF. DNA for the CDR3: TGTGCCAGCAGCTTAGTCGGGACAGGCCCTAGGAGAGCACCCCTCCACTTT.

J is TRBJ2-5 and V is TRBV5-6, with 9 bases aligning to TRBD2. This CDR3 spans 18 amino acids. V lost 4 bases and J lost 6; bases outside the gene matches: 19. Germline V gene sequence: CDR1 SGHDT, CDR2 YYEEEE. The CDR3 reads CASSPLTRGGGVEQTQYF. Here the CDR3 DNA reads TGTGCCAGCAGCCCCTTGACGCGGGGGGGCGGGGTGGAACAGACCCAGTACTTC. Based on the CDR3 plus reference TRBV5-6 and TRBJ2-5, the full variable domain is DAGVTQSPTHLIKTRGQQVTLRCSPKSGHDTVSWYQQALGQGPQFIFQYYEEEERQRGNFPDRFSGHQFPNYSSELNVNALLLGDSALYLCASSPLTRGGGVEQTQYFGPGTRLLVL.

In its sample, this clonotype was seen a few times. The J gene is TRBJ1-3, the V gene TRBV29-1, with TRBD1 matching over 7 bases. V shed 2 bases, J shed 3 bases, and the junction held 4 bases outside the gene matches. Germline V gene data show CDR1 as SQVTM and CDR2 as ANQGSEA. CDR3 length: 14 amino acids. The CDR3 DNA sequence: TGCAGCGTTGAATTAGGGGGCGTTGGAAACACCATATATTTT. Residues: CSVELGGVGNTIYF.

The genes are TRBV12-3 or TRBV12-4 and TRBJ1-2; the D is unclear. This CDR3 is built from 16 residues. Between the trimmed V and J ends, which lost 5 bases and 7 bases, there was a span of 23 bases. The CDR3 sequence: CASSPSVDAADAGYTF. CDR3 DNA: TGTGCCAGCAGTCCTTCGGTCGACGCTGCGGACGCTGGCTACACCTTC.

This clonotype appeared a few times. The chain uses TRBV20-1 and TRBJ2-7; perhaps TRBD1 as D (6 bases). The CDR3 has 14 residues. Germline assignment: CDR1 DFQATT and CDR2 SNEGSKA (reference sequence). Trimming pared 3 bases from V and 3 bases from J, leaving 15 bases between. The DNA for the CDR3 is TGCAGTGCTAGCCCGACAGGTTTCCTCTACGAGCAGTACTTC. As protein: CSASPTGFLYEQYF.

This clonotype has only a few counts. The rearrangement links TRBV12-3 or TRBV12-4 to TRBJ2-1; TRBD2 matches 7 bases. Losses at the gene ends were 1 base for V and 2 bases for J; bases not matched to a gene: 8. The CDR3 has 17 residues. The CDR3 loop reads CASSLGASGTTYNEQFF. The CDR3 DNA reads TGTGCCAGCAGTTTAGGGGCTAGCGGCACAACCTACAATGAGCAGTTCTTC.

CDR3 region: CASSLSGGSTDTQYF. DNA for the CDR3: TGCGCCAGCAGCTTGTCGGGGGGGTCCACAGATACGCAGTATTTT. The rearrangement joins TRBV5-1 to TRBJ2-3; TRBD2 aligns across 8 bases. This CDR3 has 15 amino acids. Germline CDR1 SGHRS, CDR2 YFSETQ. V shed 1 base and J 2 bases; nucleotides not matched to a gene: 3.

The V gene is TRBV19, the J gene TRBJ1-5; a weak D match, TRBD1 (5 bases). Trimming left V 3 bases short and J 8 bases short, with 11 bases between. CDR3 length: 13 residues. In germline, CDR1 is LNHDA, CDR2 SQIVND (reference sequence). The CDR3 loop is CASSIIKGEPQHF. CDR3 DNA: TGTGCCAGTAGTATTATAAAAGGGGAGCCCCAGCATTTT.